This TCR beta chain comes out of a study of cytomegalovirus exposure and HLA in healthy donors. Study outcomes and limitations: A few chains tied to CMV proved CMV antigen-specific in vitro. The authors considered a cluster of highly shared sequence variants likely to be a sequencing artifact. With further analysis later on, most CMV-associated TCR beta chains appeared HLA-restricted.

It was healthy bone marrow donors who served as donors. Losses at the gene ends were 5 bases for V and 7 bases for J; bases not matched to a gene: 4. Germline-derived CDR1 and CDR2 are SGHTA and FQGNSA. This CDR3 region has 13 residues. With respect to this clone: Its cognate antigen is unknown.

Primers for the PCR totalled 60 Vbeta and 13 Jbeta. This table comes from immunoSEQ multiplex PCR, and its TCRdb copy is limited to in-frame clones, with some not included. The sample yields about 120,000 clones, about 75% seen once. The receptor was derived from a woman aged 40 to 49 in good health and CMV-seropositive. The chain combines TRBV7-2 with TRBJ1-3; TRBD1 matches 8 bases. Sequenced: PBMCs. For the CDR3, the DNA is TGTGCCAGCAGCGCGGACAGGGTGAACACCATATATTTT. Translation: CASSADRVNTIYF. The whole variable domain, remainder taken from reference TRBV7-2 and TRBJ1-3, is GAGVSQSPSNKVTEKGKDVELRCDPISGHTALYWYRQSLGQGLEFLIYFQGNSAPDKSGLPSDRFSAERTGGSVSTLTIQRTQQEDSAVYLCASSADRVNTIYFGEGSWLTVV.